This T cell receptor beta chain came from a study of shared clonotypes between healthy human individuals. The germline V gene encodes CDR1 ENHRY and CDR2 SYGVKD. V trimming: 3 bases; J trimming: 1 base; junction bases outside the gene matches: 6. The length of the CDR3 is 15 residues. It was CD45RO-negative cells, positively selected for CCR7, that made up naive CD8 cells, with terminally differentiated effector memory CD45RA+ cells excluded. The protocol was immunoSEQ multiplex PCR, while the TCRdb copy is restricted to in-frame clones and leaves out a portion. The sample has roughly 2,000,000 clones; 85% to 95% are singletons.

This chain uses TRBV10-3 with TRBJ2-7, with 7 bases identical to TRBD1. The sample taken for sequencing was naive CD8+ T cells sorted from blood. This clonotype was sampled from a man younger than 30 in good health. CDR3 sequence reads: CAISDPDRSSYEQYF. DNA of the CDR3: TGTGCCATCAGTGATCCGGACAGGTCATCCTACGAGCAGTACTTC.